Each of the 27 T cell receptor beta chains below was sequenced from the same sample in a study of T cell responses to AZD1222 COVID-19 vaccine. Sequencing used immunoSEQ multiplex PCR; TCRdb keeps in-frame clones, though not all of them. The sample holds 45,000 to 55,000 clones, about 86% seen once. Sequencing was performed on peripheral blood, taken on day 0 of AZD1222 vaccination. These receptor sequences come from an adult in good health.

This clone occurred a few times. The chain is built from TRBV19 and TRBJ2-5, with D hard to call. This CDR3 contains 12 residues. V dropped 6 bases and J dropped 5 bases, with 10 bases sitting between them. Germline lookup yields CDR1 LNHDA and CDR2 SQIVND (reference sequence). CDR3 bases: TGTGCCAGTAGGCAGTCCGGGGAGACCCAGTACTTC. Translated: CASRQSGETQYF.

The chain joins TRBV6-2 or TRBV6-3 to TRBJ1-5; TRBD1 matches 9 bases. The germline V gene encodes CDR1 MNHEY and CDR2 SVGEGT. The length of the CDR3 is 14 residues. The J segment lost 9 bases and the V segment lost 5 bases, leaving 8 bases of the junction unmatched. CDR3 sequence: CASSTRTGVLPQHF. CDR3 bases: TGTGCCAGCAGTACCCGGACAGGGGTGCTGCCCCAGCATTTT.

This clone was detected once. The chain carries TRBV18 and TRBJ1-5, with no clear D. The length of the CDR3 is 14 residues. V lost 0 bases and J lost 7, with 10 bases in between. Germline values: CDR1 KGHSH, CDR2 LQKENI. For the CDR3, the DNA is TGTGCCAGCTCACCACCCCCGATTGGCCAGCCCCAGCATTTT. Translation: CASSPPPIGQPQHF.

The rearrangement joins TRBV9 to TRBJ2-6; unclear D gene. The V gene's germline CDR1 is SGDLS and CDR2 YYNGEE. This CDR3 has 15 residues. V gave up 3 bases and J gave up 1 base, with 8 bases separating them. The CDR3 reads CASSGARSGANVLTF. The CDR3 DNA reads as TGTGCCAGCAGCGGGGCGAGGTCTGGGGCCAACGTCCTGACTTTC.

The count of this clone is one. The rearrangement links TRBV9 to TRBJ2-1; TRBD2 might be the D (5 bases). The CDR3 sequence is 17 residues long. V was clipped by 4 bases and J by 8 bases, with 25 bases between them. Germline lookup yields CDR1 SGDLS and CDR2 YYNGEE. The CDR3 protein is CASSSPGRAGGGHEQFF. CDR3 DNA: TGTGCCAGCAGCTCCCCGGGTCGGGCCGGTGGAGGTCATGAGCAGTTCTTC.

The gene calls are TRBV2 and TRBJ1-5; 7 nucleotides match TRBD1. Germline-derived CDR1 and CDR2 are SNHLY and FYNNEI. This CDR3 is built from 14 residues. With 6 bases clipped from V and 2 bases from J, the junction kept 4 bases outside the gene matches. The CDR3 coding sequence is TGTGCCAGCAGACGACAGGGCGGCAATCAGCCCCAGCATTTT. Amino acids: CASRRQGGNQPQHF.

This chain joins TRBV11-2 and TRBJ1-1, with 7 bases identical to TRBD1. The CDR3 is made up of 16 amino acids. Per the germline V gene, CDR1 is SGHAT and CDR2 is FQNNGV. J lost 0 bases, V lost 5 bases, and 9 bases had no gene match. CDR3 coding DNA: TGTGCCAGCAGCCGGGGACAGAGCACTCTGAACACTGAAGCTTTCTTT. It yields the protein CASSRGQSTLNTEAFF.

The rearrangement links TRBV14 to TRBJ1-2; a weak D match, TRBD1 (5 bases). Trimming stripped 1 base from V and 9 bases from J, with 9 bases between. The CDR3 has 12 amino acids. Germline-derived CDR1 and CDR2 are SGHDN and FVKESK. This CDR3 is CASSQAVGRYTF. CDR3 bases: TGTGCCAGCAGCCAAGCCGTGGGGCGCTACACCTTC.

The chain combines TRBV4-3 with TRBJ2-2; perhaps TRBD1 as D (6 bases). The CDR3 is made up of 14 amino acids. Trimming took 5 bases from V and 1 from J, leaving 8 bases between them. The germline CDR1 and CDR2 sequences are LGHNA and YSLEER. The CDR3 DNA reads TGCGCCAGCAGCGAACAGGGGAACACCGGGGAGCTGTTTTTT. Protein: CASSEQGNTGELFF.

This clone has only a few counts. This sequence joins TRBV2 and TRBJ1-2; D may be TRBD1 (5 bases). CDR1 is SNHLY and CDR2 is FYNNEI in the germline V gene. V lost 9 bases and J 5 bases, leaving 22 bases between the germline ends. This CDR3 has 15 amino acids. As DNA, the CDR3 is TGTGCCAGTAGAATCCAGGGAGAGCAGCCTTATGGCTACACCTTC. This encodes CASRIQGEQPYGYTF. The complete variable domain, with remaining parts taken from reference TRBV2 and TRBJ1-2, reads EPEVTQTPSHQVTQMGQEVILRCVPISNHLYFYWYRQILGQKVEFLVSFYNNEISEKSEIFDDQFSVERPDGSNFTLKIRSTKLEDSAMYFCASRIQGEQPYGYTFGSGTRLTVV.

In nucleotides, the CDR3 is TGCGCCAGCAGTGAGAGGCTGGGGGAGCAAGCTTTCTTT. This codes for CASSERLGEQAFF. The V gene is TRBV10-1, the J gene TRBJ1-1; the D gene is possibly TRBD1 (5 bases). This CDR3 region has 13 residues. The germline CDR1 and CDR2 sequences are WNHNN and SYGVQD (reference sequence). V gave up 2 bases and J gave up 9 bases, with 13 bases separating them.

The chain combines TRBV11-2 with TRBJ1-3; D gene ambiguous. The V gene's germline CDR1 is SGHAT and CDR2 FQNNGV. V was cut by 1 base and J by 2 bases, with 3 bases left in between. This CDR3 contains 13 residues. The CDR3 coding sequence is TGTGCCAGCAGCTTAGGGGCTGGAAACACCATATATTTT. Translated: CASSLGAGNTIYF. Full variable domain (rest looked up from reference TRBV11-2 and TRBJ1-3): EAGVAQSPRYKIIEKRQSVAFWCNPISGHATLYWYQQILGQGPKLLIQFQNNGVVDDSQLPKDRFSAERLKGVDSTLKIQPAKLEDSAVYLCASSLGAGNTIYFGEGSWLTVV.

This clone has a single count. The rearrangement links TRBV9 to TRBJ1-1; TRBD1 is a possible D gene (5 bases). The CDR3 runs to 15 residues. Trimming cost V 4 bases and J 1 base, with 14 bases left between them. The germline gives CDR1 SGDLS, CDR2 YYNGEE. The CDR3 loop is CASSLAGLRNTEAFF. Here the CDR3 DNA reads TGTGCCAGCAGCTTGGCAGGGTTGAGGAACACTGAAGCTTTCTTT.

The chain combines TRBV11-3 with TRBJ1-4, with a tentative D call TRBD1 (5 bases). This CDR3 has 15 residues. V was cut by 7 bases and J by 6 bases, with 18 bases left in between. Germline CDR1 reads SGHNT; CDR2 reads YENEEA. This CDR3 reads CASTLWGQPYEKLFF. The DNA for the CDR3 is TGTGCCAGCACCCTGTGGGGCCAGCCTTATGAAAAACTGTTTTTT.

CDR3 nucleotides: TGTGCCTGGAGTGTATGGGAGGGGACAGGGACTTATAATTCACCCCTCCACTTT. Translation: CAWSVWEGTGTYNSPLHF. The V call is TRBV30, the J call TRBJ1-6; 9 bases match TRBD1. After removal of 0 bases from V and 4 bases from J, the junction contained 10 bases not matched to a gene. CDR1 and CDR2 (germline): GTSNPN, SVGIG (reference sequence). The length of the CDR3 is 18 residues.

This clone was observed once. The chain employs TRBV6-6 and TRBJ1-2; 7 bases fit TRBD1. V shed 2 bases and J 8 bases; nucleotides not matched to a gene: 8. This CDR3 region has 14 residues. Germline CDR1 MNHNY, CDR2 SVGAGI (reference sequence). CDR3 DNA: TGTGCCAGCAGTTACGGAGACAGGGACGCGGGCTACACCTTC. This gives the protein CASSYGDRDAGYTF.

V and J are TRBV7-2 and TRBJ2-6; D remains ambiguous. Germline lookup yields CDR1 SGHTA and CDR2 FQGNSA. V lost 1 base and J 2 bases, leaving 6 bases between the germline ends. CDR3 size: 15 residues. The DNA of the CDR3 is TGTGCCAGCAGCTTAGACAATCCTGGGGCCAACGTCCTGACTTTC. Translating gives CASSLDNPGANVLTF.

The CDR3 sequence is CAWFNFNEQFF. Written as DNA, the CDR3 is TGTGCCTGGTTTAACTTCAATGAGCAGTTCTTC. The chain has TRBV30 and TRBJ2-1; D unresolved. Germline V gene lookup returns CDR1 GTSNPN and CDR2 SVGIG (reference sequence). V was shortened by 5 bases and J by 6 bases, with 8 bases between the two germline ends. The CDR3 contains 11 residues.

The V gene is TRBV7-9, the J gene TRBJ1-2, with no clear D. This CDR3 has 16 residues. The germline V and J ends were trimmed by 3 bases and 4 bases, with 18 bases remaining between them. The V gene's germline CDR1 is SEHNR and CDR2 FQNEAQ (reference sequence). The CDR3: CASSLIVGIIGYGYTF. CDR3 nucleotides: TGTGCCAGCAGCTTGATTGTCGGAATAATAGGCTATGGCTACACCTTC.

The chain uses TRBV7-6 and TRBJ2-1, with a possible D match to TRBD1 (5 bases). V was cut by 5 bases and J by 8 bases, with 16 bases left in between. The CDR3 spans 14 residues. Germline V gene lookup returns CDR1 SGHVS and CDR2 FNYEAQ. The chain's CDR3 is CASSLGNRGHEQFF. The CDR3 DNA sequence: TGTGCCAGCAGCCTCGGTAATAGGGGCCATGAGCAGTTCTTC.

In this sample, this clone turned up once. This chain links TRBV7-3 with TRBJ2-3, with 8 bases that match TRBD2. This CDR3 is 14 amino acids long. Germline CDR1 SGHTA, CDR2 FQGTGA. With V trimmed by 3 bases and J by 6 bases, 5 bases remained unmatched. The DNA for the CDR3 is TGTGCCAGCAGCTTGGGGGGACTAGAGGATACGCAGTATTTT. Translation: CASSLGGLEDTQYF.

The rearrangement uses TRBV6-2 or TRBV6-3 and TRBJ1-2; weak D call: TRBD1 (6 bases). Germline V CDR1 and CDR2: MNHEY, SVGEGT. The CDR3 extends over 13 amino acids. The V end lost 6 bases, the J end lost 5 bases, and 13 bases lay between the germline ends. The CDR3 nucleotides are TGTGCCAGCAGCCGAGGACAGTTTTATGGCTACACCTTC. It codes for CASSRGQFYGYTF.

This chain connects TRBV7-3 to TRBJ2-2; 7 bases agree with TRBD1. The V segment lost 4 bases and the J segment 1 base; nucleotides outside the gene matches: 6. The CDR3 loop spans 16 amino acids. CDR1 and CDR2 from the germline V gene are SGHTA and FQGTGA. In DNA form, the CDR3 reads TGTGCCAGCAGCTCCTCCGGGACAGTGAACACCGGGGAGCTGTTTTTT. Translation gives CASSSSGTVNTGELFF. Full variable domain (rest looked up from reference TRBV7-3 and TRBJ2-2): GAGVSQTPSNKVTEKGKYVELRCDPISGHTALYWYRQSLGQGPEFLIYFQGTGAADDSGLPNDRFFAVRPEGSVSTLKIQRTERGDSAVYLCASSSSGTVNTGELFFGEGSRLTVL.

The chain couples TRBV2 to TRBJ2-7, with unresolved D. CDR1 and CDR2 from the germline V gene are SNHLY and FYNNEI. This CDR3 has 14 residues. Trimming shortened V by 5 bases and J by 3 bases, and 14 bases separated the two germline ends. CDR3 DNA: TGTGCCAGCAGTTCTGGTCGCAACCGCTACGAGCAGTACTTC. Its translation: CASSSGRNRYEQYF.

This chain uses TRBV23-1 with TRBJ2-7; unclear D gene. TRBV23-1 is recorded as an ORF, its role being uncertain. The CDR3 has 13 residues. The germline V and J ends were trimmed by 0 bases and 4 bases, with 7 bases remaining between them. The CDR3 bases are TGCGCCAGCAGTCAATCATGGGGTTACGAGCAGTACTTC. Translated, it gives CASSQSWGYEQYF.

The gene calls are TRBV6-9 and TRBJ1-3, with D unresolved. V was shortened by 6 bases and J by 6 bases, with 6 bases between the two germline ends. The CDR3 has 11 residues. Per the germline V gene, CDR1 is MNHGY and CDR2 is SVAAGI. The CDR3 nucleotides read TGTGCCAGCAGGCTACTAAACACCATATATTTT. It specifies CASRLLNTIYF.

This clone was counted a few times. This chain uses TRBV27 with TRBJ2-2; D is uncertain. Trimming removed 3 bases at V and 1 base at J, with 3 bases between. Germline V gene data show CDR1 as MNHEY and CDR2 as SMNVEV (reference sequence). This CDR3 region has 13 residues. Here the CDR3 DNA reads TGTGCCAGCAGTTTGCTGAACACCGGGGAGCTGTTTTTT. It is translated as CASSLLNTGELFF.